A single T cell receptor (beta chain) is shown here with its context. The germline gives CDR1 MRHNA, CDR2 SNTAGT. The CDR3 extends over 17 amino acids. V shed 6 bases, J shed 0 bases, and the junction held 6 bases outside the gene matches. The table came from immunoSEQ multiplex PCR; TCRdb's copy has only in-frame clones and leaves some out. The sample has some 30,000 clones; approximately 87% are singletons. The data derive from a study of PD-L1 blockade in urothelial cancer. J is TRBJ2-6 and V is TRBV6-4; TRBD1 aligns across 9 bases. The specimen was PBMCs, collected around atezolizumab (anti-PD-L1) treatment. The origin of this receptor is a man aged 45-60 years with urothelial cancer. In nucleotides, the CDR3 is TGTGCCAGCAGCCCGGGACAGGGAAACTCTGGGGCCAACGTCCTGACTTTC. It is translated as CASSPGQGNSGANVLTF.